The following is a T cell receptor (beta chain) sequence with its context. Its antigen is unknown. The sample originates from a study of cytomegalovirus exposure and HLA in healthy donors. On the study more broadly: Among 398 genotyped donors, roughly 81% fell in the Caucasian-associated ancestry cluster.

Study results and limitations: Researchers reported from a later analysis that most CMV-associated TCR beta chains appeared HLA-restricted. Compared with the roughly 700-donor mean, an Asian-associated ancestry cluster reportedly had fewer N-insertions, according to a later analysis.

This CDR3 has 15 residues. Germline V gives CDR1 MNHEY, CDR2 SMNVEV (reference sequence). V was clipped by 3 bases and J by 8 bases; unmatched bases: 11. Both 60 Vbeta primers and 13 Jbeta primers went into the PCR. The assay was immunoSEQ multiplex PCR, and TCRdb's table has in-frame clones only and misses some. The data contain approximately 140,000 clones, about four fifths of them singletons. The TCR originated in a man aged 40-49 years in good health and CMV-seropositive. The sample comprised PBMCs. The V gene is TRBV27, the J gene TRBJ1-2; 8 nucleotides agree with TRBD1. The CDR3 DNA sequence: TGTGCCAGCAGTTTTAGAGACAGGGGATTTGAGGGCTACACCTTC. Encoded protein: CASSFRDRGFEGYTF.